These T cell receptor beta chains were read from a single sample in a study of blood T cell repertoires in COVID-19. TCRdb's copy holds only in-frame clones and misses some; the assay was immunoSEQ multiplex PCR. The sample gives around 500,000 clones, approximately 87% of which show up once; less than 2% is in the top ten. The sequencing input was PBMCs or T cells enriched from blood (not recorded which). The receptors derive from a woman aged 40 to 50 who had recovered from COVID-19. Each CDR3 is given with its conserved first and last residue. A D gene is named only where the DNA matches it firmly. Clone size, where shown, is once, few, many, or a class for clones that have expanded.

d_call,v_call,j_call,clone_size,cdr3_length,cdr3_nt,cdr3_aa
TRBD2,TRBV30,TRBJ2-7,-,13,TGTGCCTCCTTAAAGGCGGGAGGGTCCGAGCAGTACTTC,CASLKAGGSEQYF
-,TRBV15,TRBJ2-7,-,15,TGTGCCACCAGCAGAGATTTAGCTAACCCATACGAGCAGTACTTC,CATSRDLANPYEQYF
TRBD2,TRBV6-2/TRBV6-3,TRBJ2-4,-,13,TGTGCCAGCAGTGTCACCGGGACTAGCGAGGGGTACTTC,CASSVTGTSEGYF
-,TRBV2,TRBJ2-7,-,13,TGTGCCAGCAGTCCCAGGGGATACTACGAGCAGTACTTC,CASSPRGYYEQYF
TRBD2,TRBV10-2,TRBJ2-2,-,20,TGCGCCAGCAGTGAGGGGGGGGTATCTAGCGGGACAAACCGCACCGGGGAGCTGTTTTTT,CASSEGGVSSGTNRTGELFF
-,TRBV9,TRBJ2-3,few,12,TGTGCCAGCGCCCCGGACACCGATACGCAGTATTTT,CASAPDTDTQYF
TRBD2,TRBV6-5,TRBJ2-1,-,14,TGTGCCAGCTCCAGCGGGGACGCCTACAATGAGCAGTTCTTC,CASSSGDAYNEQFF
-,TRBV4-3,TRBJ2-7,-,14,TGCGCCAGCAGCCAAGATTGGACTACCTACGAGCAGTACTTC,CASSQDWTTYEQYF
TRBD2,TRBV4-3,TRBJ2-2,-,15,TGCGCCAGCAGCCCGTCTAGCGGGAACACCGGGGAGCTGTTTTTT,CASSPSSGNTGELFF
-,TRBV7-2,TRBJ2-7,-,15,TGTGCCAGCAGCTTAGACCCGGGTAGGTTCTACGAGCAGTACTTC,CASSLDPGRFYEQYF
-,TRBV27,TRBJ2-1,-,15,TGTGCCAGCAGTTTATCGAGACTAGGGGATCATGAGCAGTTCTTC,CASSLSRLGDHEQFF
TRBD1,TRBV19,TRBJ1-4,few,15,TGTGCCAGTAGTTTTCGGACAGGGGCGGGGGAAAAACTGTTTTTT,CASSFRTGAGEKLFF
-,TRBV5-1,TRBJ1-5,-,13,TGCGCCAGCAGGTGGGTCCCAGGTCAGCCCCAGCATTTT,CASRWVPGQPQHF
TRBD1,TRBV6-5,TRBJ1-6,-,16,TGTGCCAGCAGTTACCAGGGGGCGGGCTATAATTCACCCCTCCACTTT,CASSYQGAGYNSPLHF
-,TRBV11-3,TRBJ2-5,-,15,TGTGCCAGCAGCTTAGGGGCCCTCGCCCTGGAGACCCAGTACTTC,CASSLGALALETQYF
-,TRBV4-3,TRBJ2-5,-,16,TGCGCCAGCAGCCAAGATCAAGTAAGGGGAATGGAGACCCAGTACTTC,CASSQDQVRGMETQYF
TRBD2,TRBV24-1,TRBJ2-3,-,15,TGTGCCACCAGTTCTACTAGCGGGACCACAGATACGCAGTATTTT,CATSSTSGTTDTQYF
-,TRBV7-9,TRBJ1-2,-,11,TGTGCCAGCAGCTTAGTGGAGGGCTACACCTTC,CASSLVEGYTF
-,TRBV7-2,TRBJ2-7,-,14,TGTGCCAGCACCACCGAAGCGGGACATTTCGAGCAGTACTTC,CASTTEAGHFEQYF
TRBD1,TRBV7-9,TRBJ1-5,-,18,TGTGCCAGCAGCTTATGGTCAGGGGGCGACTGGGGCAATCAGCCCCAGCATTTT,CASSLWSGGDWGNQPQHF
-,TRBV7-2,TRBJ2-7,-,15,TGTGCCAGCACCCAGGGTACCAGGGAGGTTGCCGAGCAGTACTTC,CASTQGTREVAEQYF
TRBD2,TRBV5-1,TRBJ2-2,-,16,TGCGCCAGCACCCTCACTAGCGGGAGTTATACCGGGGAGCTGTTTTTT,CASTLTSGSYTGELFF
TRBD2,TRBV2,TRBJ2-3,-,14,TGTGCCAGCAGTGAGGGGCTAGCGGGAGGTACGCAGTATTTT,CASSEGLAGGTQYF
TRBD1,TRBV9,TRBJ1-1,-,15,TGTGCCAGCAGCACGGGACAGGGGGCGAACACTGAAGCTTTCTTT,CASSTGQGANTEAFF
TRBD1,TRBV9,TRBJ1-1,-,18,TGTGCCAGCAGCGTTGGAACGCTTACTACCGGGACAGCCTTTGGAGCTTTCTTT,CASSVGTLTTGTAFGAFF
-,TRBV7-9,TRBJ1-4,-,16,TGTGCCAGCAGCCCTGGACAGCTAGGGGGATATGAAAAACTGTTTTTT,CASSPGQLGGYEKLFF
TRBD1,TRBV27,TRBJ2-2,-,16,TGTGCCAGCAGTTTAAGGGGGGACAGGGAATACGGGGAGCTGTTTTTT,CASSLRGDREYGELFF
TRBD1,TRBV6-2/TRBV6-3,TRBJ1-5,-,15,TGTGCCAGCAGTTATGACAGGGGAAACAATCAGCCCCAGCATTTT,CASSYDRGNNQPQHF
-,TRBV5-8,TRBJ2-1,-,15,TGTGCCAGCAGCCAGGGGTTGGCTACCTACAATGAGCAGTTCTTC,CASSQGLATYNEQFF
-,TRBV15,TRBJ1-1,once,13,TGTGCCACCAGCAAGGGAGCTAACACTGAAGCTTTCTTT,CATSKGANTEAFF
-,TRBV5-1,TRBJ2-1,-,15,TGCGCCAGCAGCTTGACTAGTGGTACCTACAATGAGCAGTTCTTC,CASSLTSGTYNEQFF
-,TRBV30,TRBJ1-1,-,12,TGTGCCTGGGAAACATCGAACACTGAAGCTTTCTTT,CAWETSNTEAFF
-,TRBV21-1,TRBJ2-1,-,17,TGTGCCAGCAGTGAAAGCGCCGCGGGATACCCCCAACATGAGCAGTTCTTC,CASSESAAGYPQHEQFF
TRBD1,TRBV4-3,TRBJ2-1,many,13,TGCGCCAGCAGCCAGGCCTTGACAGGGGAGCAGTTCTTC,CASSQALTGEQFF
TRBD1,TRBV11-2,TRBJ1-1,-,15,TGTGCCAGCAGCTACCCAACCGGGACAGGGACTGAAGCTTTCTTT,CASSYPTGTGTEAFF
TRBD2,TRBV10-2,TRBJ2-7,-,18,TGCGCCAGCAGTGAGTCGATTTTAGCGGGAGAGGCGGTCTACGAGCAGTACTTC,CASSESILAGEAVYEQYF
-,TRBV6-2/TRBV6-3,TRBJ1-6,-,16,TGTGCCAGCAGCTTCTCCCGGGGGGCTTCAAATTCACCCCTCCACTTT,CASSFSRGASNSPLHF
-,TRBV6-6,TRBJ1-2,once,15,TGTGCCAGCACCGTGGGGGGAGAAACTAACTATGGCTACACCTTC,CASTVGGETNYGYTF
-,TRBV6-6,TRBJ2-7,-,15,TGTGCCAGCAGTTACAGCCGGGGGAGCTCCTACGAGCAGTACTTC,CASSYSRGSSYEQYF
TRBD1,TRBV2,TRBJ1-2,-,13,TGTGCCAGCAGGGGACAGTCTCCCCATGGCTACACCTTC,CASRGQSPHGYTF
TRBD2,TRBV6-5,TRBJ2-7,-,15,TGTGCCAGCACTGGGGGGACTAGCGGTTCCTACGAGCAGTACTTC,CASTGGTSGSYEQYF
TRBD1,TRBV4-1,TRBJ2-7,-,16,TGCGCCAGCAGCCAGACCCTCGCCCAGGGGGCGGGGGAGCAGTACTTC,CASSQTLAQGAGEQYF
TRBD2,TRBV24-1,TRBJ2-1,-,15,TGTGCCACCAGTGACAGCGGGGGCTCCTACAATGAGCAGTTCTTC,CATSDSGGSYNEQFF
-,TRBV7-2,TRBJ2-3,-,14,TGTGCCAGCAGCTTTTTCGGGAACACAGATACGCAGTATTTT,CASSFFGNTDTQYF
-,TRBV3-1/TRBV3-2,TRBJ2-7,-,16,TGTGCCAGCAGCCAAGGGGACTCGGGGCTAGGCTACGAGCAGTACTTC,CASSQGDSGLGYEQYF
-,TRBV6-2/TRBV6-3,TRBJ1-1,-,15,TGTGCCAGCAGTTACTCGGCCACCCTGAACACTGAAGCTTTCTTT,CASSYSATLNTEAFF
-,TRBV20-1,TRBJ1-1,-,11,TGCAGTGCTAGAGGTCTCCCTGAAGCTTTCTTT,CSARGLPEAFF
TRBD1,TRBV7-2,TRBJ1-5,-,15,TGTGCCAGCAGTTTCGGGACAGGGGCCGGGCAGCCCCAGCATTTT,CASSFGTGAGQPQHF
TRBD1,TRBV5-4,TRBJ1-6,-,15,TGTGCCAGCAGCTTGGAGGGACAGGGAGATTCACCCCTCCACTTT,CASSLEGQGDSPLHF
-,TRBV13,TRBJ2-6,-,19,TGTGCCAGCAGCTATGGCACAGGGTCCGAGACCTTTGGGGCCAACGTCCTGACTTTC,CASSYGTGSETFGANVLTF
-,TRBV30,TRBJ1-4,-,12,TGTGCCTGGAGTGCCGGTTCCGAAAAACTGTTTTTT,CAWSAGSEKLFF
-,TRBV7-9,TRBJ2-3,-,16,TGTGCCAGCAGCTTATCGATGAGCGTCATTGGAGATACGCAGTATTTT,CASSLSMSVIGDTQYF
-,TRBV19,TRBJ1-1,-,11,TGTGCCAGTAGTATCGAACATGTGGCTTTCTTT,CASSIEHVAFF
TRBD1,TRBV2,TRBJ2-5,-,14,TGTGCCAGCAGTATACAGGGGGCAAGTGAGACCCAGTACTTC,CASSIQGASETQYF
-,TRBV7-8,TRBJ2-7,-,20,TGTGCCAGCAGCCGAGCCGCAAAAGAATACACCGGGACACTTCCCTACGAGCAGTACTTC,CASSRAAKEYTGTLPYEQYF